This paragraph covers one TCR beta chain sequence. Its antigen is as yet unknown. Trimming took 7 bases from V and 5 from J, leaving 12 bases between them. The CDR3 length is 13 residues. These data are taken from a study of T cell repertoires in cytomegalovirus infection. Study in general: The public TCR beta signatures pointed to both CMV infection and matching HLA type. Whole-study results and caveats: Ex vivo responses were dominated by HLA-C-restricted CMV-specific TCR beta clonotypes.

TCRdb independently ran MiXCR on the reads; one entry per CDR3 protein. The sample gives about 740,000 distinct CDR3 sequences, 33% of which show up once; about 20% is in the top ten. The gene calls are TRBV12-3 or TRBV12-4 and TRBJ2-1; D perhaps matches TRBD2 (5 bases). Sequenced here: cultured PBMCs, sampled from culture after CMV antigen stimulation. This TCR derives from a human donor in good health (CMV status not recorded). Some clones in this sample may be carry-over from other donors' samples. In nucleotides, the CDR3 is TGTGCCAGCACCGTGGACGGGGACAATGAGCAGTTCTTC. The encoded protein is CASTVDGDNEQFF.